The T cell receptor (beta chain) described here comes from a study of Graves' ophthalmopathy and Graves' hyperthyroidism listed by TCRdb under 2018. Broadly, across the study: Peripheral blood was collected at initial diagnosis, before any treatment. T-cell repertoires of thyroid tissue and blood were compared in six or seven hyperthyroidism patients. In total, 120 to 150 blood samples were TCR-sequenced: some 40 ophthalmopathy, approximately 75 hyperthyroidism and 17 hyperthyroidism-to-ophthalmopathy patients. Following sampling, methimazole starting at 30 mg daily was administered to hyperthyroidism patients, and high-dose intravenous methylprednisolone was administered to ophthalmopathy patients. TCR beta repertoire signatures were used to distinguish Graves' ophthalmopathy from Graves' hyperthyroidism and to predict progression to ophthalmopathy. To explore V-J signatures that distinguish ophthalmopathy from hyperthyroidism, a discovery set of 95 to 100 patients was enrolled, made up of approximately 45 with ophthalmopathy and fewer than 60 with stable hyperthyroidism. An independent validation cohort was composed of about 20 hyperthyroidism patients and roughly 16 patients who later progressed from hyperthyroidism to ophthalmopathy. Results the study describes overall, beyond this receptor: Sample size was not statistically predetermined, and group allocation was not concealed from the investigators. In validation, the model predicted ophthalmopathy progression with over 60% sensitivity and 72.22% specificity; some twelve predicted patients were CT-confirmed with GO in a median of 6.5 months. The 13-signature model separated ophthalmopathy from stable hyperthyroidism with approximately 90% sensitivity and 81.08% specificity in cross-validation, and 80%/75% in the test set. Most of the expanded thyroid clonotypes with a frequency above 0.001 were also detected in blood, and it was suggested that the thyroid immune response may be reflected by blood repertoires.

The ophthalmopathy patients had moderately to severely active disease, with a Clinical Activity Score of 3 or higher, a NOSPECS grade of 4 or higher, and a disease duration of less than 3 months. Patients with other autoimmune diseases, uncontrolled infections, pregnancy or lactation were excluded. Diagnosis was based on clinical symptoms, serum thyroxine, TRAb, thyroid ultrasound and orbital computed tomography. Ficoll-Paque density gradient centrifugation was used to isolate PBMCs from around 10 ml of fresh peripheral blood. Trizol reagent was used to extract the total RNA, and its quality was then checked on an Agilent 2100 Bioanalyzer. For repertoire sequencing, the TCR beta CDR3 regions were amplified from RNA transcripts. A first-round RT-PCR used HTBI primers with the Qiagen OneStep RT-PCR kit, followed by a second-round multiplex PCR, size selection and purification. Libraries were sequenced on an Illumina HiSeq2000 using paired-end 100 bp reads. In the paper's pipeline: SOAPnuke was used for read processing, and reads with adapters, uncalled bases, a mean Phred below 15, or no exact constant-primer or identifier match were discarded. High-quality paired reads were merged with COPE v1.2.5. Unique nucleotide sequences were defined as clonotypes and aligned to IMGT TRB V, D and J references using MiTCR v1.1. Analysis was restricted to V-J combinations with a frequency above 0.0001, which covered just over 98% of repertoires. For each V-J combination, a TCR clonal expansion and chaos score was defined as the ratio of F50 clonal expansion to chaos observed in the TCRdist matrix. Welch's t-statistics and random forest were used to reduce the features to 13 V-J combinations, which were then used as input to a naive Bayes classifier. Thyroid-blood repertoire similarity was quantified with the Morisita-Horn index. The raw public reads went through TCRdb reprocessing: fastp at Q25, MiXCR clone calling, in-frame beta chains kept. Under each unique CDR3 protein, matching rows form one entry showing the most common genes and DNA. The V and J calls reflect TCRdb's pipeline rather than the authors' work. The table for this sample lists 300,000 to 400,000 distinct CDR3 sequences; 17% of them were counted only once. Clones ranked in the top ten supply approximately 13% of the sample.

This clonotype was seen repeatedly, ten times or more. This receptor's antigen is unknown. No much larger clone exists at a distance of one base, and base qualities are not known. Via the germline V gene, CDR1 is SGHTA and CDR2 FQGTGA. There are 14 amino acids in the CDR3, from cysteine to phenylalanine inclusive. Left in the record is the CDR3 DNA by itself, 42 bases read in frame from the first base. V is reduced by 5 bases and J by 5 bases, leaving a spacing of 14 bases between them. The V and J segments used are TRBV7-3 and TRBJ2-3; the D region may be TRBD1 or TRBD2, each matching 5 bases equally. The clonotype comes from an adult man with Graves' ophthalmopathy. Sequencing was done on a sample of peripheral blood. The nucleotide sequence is TGTGCCAGCAGCCCTGTGGGGGTGGGAGATACGCAGTATTTT. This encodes CASSPVGVGDTQYF.